The next 26 T cell receptor beta chains were all read from a single sample in a study of identical twins. One entry per CDR3 protein results from TCRdb running MiXCR on the 5' RACE reads. Altogether 1,800,000 or so distinct CDR3 sequences are present, about 32% being singletons, with the ten largest covering around 0.25%. What was sequenced was cord blood. These receptors were obtained from a newborn girl in good health.

J is TRBJ2-7 and V is TRBV24-1; a weak D match, TRBD2 (5 bases). This CDR3 is 18 amino acids long. Germline V CDR1 and CDR2: KGHDR, SFDVKD. V lost 4 bases to trimming and J lost 7 bases, with 28 bases between them. CDR3 sequence reads: CATSDPHQRGTVPNEQYF. In DNA, the CDR3 is TGTGCCACCAGTGACCCACACCAACGGGGAACGGTGCCCAATGAGCAGTACTTC.

This clonotype was observed a few times. V and J are TRBV6-6 and TRBJ1-2; D not certain. Trimming took 1 base from V and 5 from J, leaving 11 bases between them. The germline gives CDR1 MNHNY, CDR2 SVGAGI (reference sequence). The CDR3 consists of 14 residues. CDR3 in amino acids: CASSYWTVRYGYTF. The DNA of the CDR3 is TGTGCCAGCAGTTACTGGACGGTGCGGTATGGCTACACCTTC.

The chain carries TRBV15 and TRBJ2-1, with 12 bases lining up with TRBD2. CDR3 length: 19 residues. Germline V gene sequence: CDR1 LNHNV, CDR2 YYDKDF (reference sequence). Trimming removed 3 bases from V and 0 bases from J; junction bases left unmatched: 9. The CDR3 loop is CATSSGLAGSRGSYNEQFF. CDR3 in DNA: TGTGCCACCAGCAGTGGACTAGCGGGATCCCGGGGCTCCTACAATGAGCAGTTCTTC.

The gene calls are TRBV11-2 and TRBJ2-4, with a tentative D call TRBD1 (5 bases). Trimming removed 5 bases at V and 7 bases at J, with 12 bases between. This CDR3 has 13 amino acids. Germline V gene data show CDR1 as SGHAT and CDR2 as FQNNGV. For the CDR3, the DNA is TGTGCCAGCAGCCAGCCTGGGGCGAACATTCAGTACTTC. Its protein product is CASSQPGANIQYF.

As concerns this clonotype: Germline and junction disagree at one end, which may indicate a read error. Here the CDR3 reads CASSEGGGHSSQPQHF. The CDR3 nucleotides are TGCGCCAGCAGCGAGGGCGGCGGACATAGCAGTCAGCCCCAGCATTTT. The chain employs TRBV5-1 and TRBJ1-5, with D maybe TRBD1 (5 bases). The CDR3 is 16 amino acids. From germline, CDR1 is SGHRS and CDR2 YFSETQ.

This clonotype was seen a handful of times. CDR3 coding DNA: TGCGCCAGCAGCCAAAGACTCCCCACTAGCGGGGGGGCTCATGAGCAGTTCTTC. Residues: CASSQRLPTSGGAHEQFF. The chain combines TRBV4-1 with TRBJ2-1, with 13 bases lining up with TRBD2. There are 18 residues in the CDR3. The ends lost 2 bases at V and 8 bases at J; junction bases unmatched: 12. Germline V CDR1 and CDR2: MGHRA, YSYEKL.

The chain combines TRBV12-3 or TRBV12-4 with TRBJ1-5; 8 nucleotides match TRBD1. The junction had 11 bases not matched to a gene; V was cut back by 3 bases and J by 1 base. CDR3 size: 18 residues. The chain's CDR3 is CASSFGAPHRGSNQPQHF. CDR3 in DNA: TGTGCCAGCAGTTTTGGGGCCCCACACAGGGGGAGCAATCAGCCCCAGCATTTT.

The sample holds a few counts of this clonotype. This sequence joins TRBV27 and TRBJ1-2, with a weak D call TRBD1 (6 bases). V was shortened by 5 bases and J by 0 bases, with 13 bases between the two germline ends. Germline loops: CDR1 MNHEY, CDR2 SMNVEV (reference sequence). This CDR3 is 15 amino acids long. The CDR3 here is CASSPTGGANYGYTF. The CDR3 region has the DNA TGTGCCAGCAGTCCGACAGGAGGGGCTAACTATGGCTACACCTTC.

The chain joins TRBV5-1 to TRBJ1-2; D possibly corresponds to TRBD1 (5 bases). The CDR3 runs to 15 residues. From germline, CDR1 is SGHRS and CDR2 YFSETQ. The V end lost 4 bases, the J end lost 0 bases, and 13 bases lay between the germline ends. The CDR3 protein is CASSNRSGPNYGYTF. The CDR3 region has the DNA TGCGCCAGCAGCAATCGGTCAGGGCCTAACTATGGCTACACCTTC. The whole variable domain, remainder taken from reference TRBV5-1 and TRBJ1-2, is KAGVTQTPRYLIKTRGQQVTLSCSPISGHRSVSWYQQTPGQGLQFLFEYFSETQRNKGNFPGRFSGRQFSNSRSEMNVSTLELGDSALYLCASSNRSGPNYGYTFGSGTRLTVV.

This clonotype was counted only a few times. This chain joins TRBV4-1 and TRBJ2-1, with 7 bases that match TRBD1. This CDR3 is 14 amino acids long. CDR1 is MGHRA, CDR2 YSYEKL, per germline. After removal of 2 bases from V and 6 bases from J, the junction contained 4 bases not matched to a gene. The CDR3 DNA reads as TGCGCCAGCAGCCAACCTAGACAGGGCAATGAGCAGTTCTTC. Translating gives CASSQPRQGNEQFF.

This clonotype appeared a few times. V is TRBV7-2 and J is TRBJ2-3; 13 positions match TRBD2. The trim removed 2 bases at V and 4 bases at J, leaving 3 bases unmatched. The CDR3 consists of 16 residues. The germline V gene encodes CDR1 SGHTA and CDR2 FQGNSA. The CDR3, as DNA: TGTGCCAGCAGCTTAACCGGACTAGCGGGAGCAGATACGCAGTATTTT. It translates to CASSLTGLAGADTQYF. Based on the CDR3 plus reference TRBV7-2 and TRBJ2-3, the full variable domain is GAGVSQSPSNKVTEKGKDVELRCDPISGHTALYWYRQSLGQGLEFLIYFQGNSAPDKSGLPSDRFSAERTGGSVSTLTIQRTQQEDSAVYLCASSLTGLAGADTQYFGPGTRLTVL.

This clonotype was counted a few times. The rearrangement uses TRBV3-1 and TRBJ2-2; D is tentatively TRBD1 or TRBD2 (6 bases each). With 4 bases removed from V and 2 bases from J, the gap between germline ends came to 11 bases. The CDR3 is made up of 15 amino acids. Germline V lookup: CDR1 LGHDT, CDR2 YNNKEL (reference sequence). The CDR3 sequence: CASSLKGGNTGELFF. CDR3 nucleotide sequence: TGTGCCAGCAGCCTAAAGGGGGGAAACACCGGGGAGCTGTTTTTT.

This clonotype was found a few times. The V gene is TRBV27, the J gene TRBJ2-7; 7 positions agree with TRBD1. The V and J ends lost 4 bases and 3 bases, in that order; junction bases with no gene match: 9. Germline CDR1 reads MNHEY; CDR2 reads SMNVEV (reference sequence). This CDR3 region has 15 residues. CDR3 in amino acids: CASSYTAGTVYEQYF. CDR3 bases: TGTGCCAGCAGTTACACTGCCGGGACAGTCTACGAGCAGTACTTC.

The gene calls are TRBV10-3 and TRBJ2-3; unclear D gene. This CDR3 contains 13 residues. CDR1 and CDR2 from the germline V gene are ENHRY and SYGVKD. The V and J ends lost 6 bases and 0 bases respectively, with 7 bases between them. The chain's CDR3 is CAISRVSTDTQYF. CDR3 nucleotide sequence: TGTGCCATCAGCCGGGTCAGCACAGATACGCAGTATTTT.

The V gene is TRBV12-3 or TRBV12-4, the J gene TRBJ2-3; possible D gene TRBD2, 6 bases. This CDR3 region has 20 residues. Trimming cost V 4 bases and J 4 bases, with 30 bases left between them. The CDR3 DNA is TGTGCCAGCAGTTCCCCGGGACTTGGGTCGGGAGAGGCCAAGGCAGATACGCAGTATTTT. Protein: CASSSPGLGSGEAKADTQYF.

Many counts were recorded for this clonotype. This sequence joins TRBV28 and TRBJ2-3; 8 bases align to TRBD2. Germline CDR1 MDHEN, CDR2 SYDVKM. The trim removed 6 bases at V and 6 bases at J, leaving 8 bases unmatched. This CDR3 region has 14 residues. The CDR3, as DNA: TGTGCCAGCAGACATCGCGGGACTAGGGATACGCAGTATTTT. The encoded protein is CASRHRGTRDTQYF.

The chain links TRBV24-1 to TRBJ2-7, with a tentative D call TRBD2 (5 bases). CDR1 and CDR2 (germline): KGHDR, SFDVKD. The CDR3 is 12 residues long. Trimming cost V 7 bases and J 6 bases, with 12 bases left between them. CDR3 nucleotides: TGTGCCACCAGCCGGAGGTCGGGCGAGCAGTACTTC. It translates to CATSRRSGEQYF.

This clonotype was detected a few times. The chain couples TRBV12-3 or TRBV12-4 to TRBJ2-1, with D possibly called TRBD1 or TRBD2 (6 bases each). V was pared by 4 bases and J by 6 bases, with 16 bases between. This CDR3 has 15 amino acids. CDR3: CASSWGAGPGNEQFF. DNA of the CDR3: TGTGCCAGCAGTTGGGGGGCCGGGCCCGGCAATGAGCAGTTCTTC.

The chain uses TRBV20-1 and TRBJ2-7; D may be TRBD2 (6 bases). Germline V gene data show CDR1 as DFQATT and CDR2 as SNEGSKA (reference sequence). CDR3 length equals 16 residues. Trimming stripped 6 bases from V and 7 bases from J, with 28 bases between. The CDR3 reads CSAPGLLQSSYNEQYF. CDR3 sequence (DNA): TGCAGTGCGCCGGGACTGTTACAGAGCTCCTACAATGAGCAGTACTTC.

This clonotype has a handful of counts. The CDR3 protein is CASSADYSNQPQHF. CDR3 nucleotide sequence: TGCGCCAGCAGCGCCGATTATAGCAATCAGCCCCAGCATTTT. The chain couples TRBV5-1 to TRBJ1-5, with D unresolved. Trimming stripped 4 bases from V and 0 bases from J, with 8 bases between. The CDR3 has 14 residues. Germline CDR1 and CDR2: SGHRS and YFSETQ.

CDR3 DNA: TGTGCCATCAGTGAGTCTCTGGGACTAGCGGGGCAAGAGACCCAGTACTTC. Translated, it gives CAISESLGLAGQETQYF. This chain joins TRBV10-3 and TRBJ2-5; 13 bases fit TRBD2. The CDR3 has 17 residues. The germline gives CDR1 ENHRY, CDR2 SYGVKD. Unmatched junction bases numbered 3, after V lost 0 bases and J lost 2 bases.

There are a few counts of this clonotype. The V gene is TRBV11-2, the J gene TRBJ2-2, with 8 bases lining up with TRBD1. Trimming at V came to 8 bases and at J to 7 bases, leaving 6 bases not matched to a gene. This CDR3 has 13 residues. The germline V gene encodes CDR1 SGHAT and CDR2 FQNNGV. The CDR3 DNA reads TGTGCCAGCCAAGGACAGGGAGGCGGGGAGCTGTTTTTT. Amino acid sequence: CASQGQGGGELFF.

The chain combines TRBV28 with TRBJ1-6; D gene ambiguous. Looked up from germline, CDR1 is MDHEN and CDR2 is SYDVKM. Deletions cut 2 bases from V and 0 bases from J, with 8 bases between. The CDR3 totals 16 residues. The CDR3 sequence is CASSLIISSYNSPLHF. CDR3 DNA sequence: TGTGCCAGCAGTTTAATCATAAGCTCCTATAATTCACCCCTCCACTTT. The entire variable domain, with the rest obtained from reference TRBV28 and TRBJ1-6, is as follows: DVKVTQSSRYLVKRTGEKVFLECVQDMDHENMFWYRQDPGLGLRLIYFSYDVKMKEKGDIPEGYSVSREKKERFSLILESASTNQTSMYLCASSLIISSYNSPLHFGNGTRLTVT.

This chain links TRBV20-1 with TRBJ2-1; D gene unclear. The CDR3 covers 11 residues. Germline V gene lookup returns CDR1 DFQATT and CDR2 SNEGSKA (reference sequence). Trimming cost V 3 bases and J 8 bases, with 8 bases left between them. As DNA, the CDR3 is TGCAGTGCTAGCCCAAGGGATGAGCAGTTCTTC. It codes for CSASPRDEQFF.

This rearrangement joins TRBV12-5 to TRBJ2-5; 13 bases align to TRBD2. Germline trimming cut 0 bases from V and 1 base from J; bases unmatched to any gene: 2. Germline lookup yields CDR1 LGHNT and CDR2 FRNRAP. The CDR3 runs to 17 residues. The CDR3, as DNA: TGTGCTAGTGGTTTGGTATGGACTAGCGGGAGCCAAGAGACCCAGTACTTC. As protein: CASGLVWTSGSQETQYF.

The V gene is TRBV28, the J gene TRBJ2-2, with TRBD2 identical over 7 bases. Germline V gene data show CDR1 as MDHEN and CDR2 as SYDVKM. Germline trimming cut 7 bases from V and 6 bases from J; bases unmatched to any gene: 14. This CDR3 is built from 16 residues. The CDR3 here is CASNPRTWTRAGELFF. The CDR3 DNA reads TGTGCCAGCAACCCTCGAACCTGGACTAGGGCCGGGGAGCTGTTTTTT.